The 3 T cell receptor beta chains presented below share a single source sample, sequenced in a study of T-cell reconstitution after alpha-beta-depleted transplantation in children listed by TCRdb under 2016. Libraries were built with PCR. Sequencer: Illumina HiSeq 2500. Molecular barcoding was employed in the preparation of TCR libraries, with unique molecular identifiers being used to normalize TCRbeta repertoire quantification. TCRdb trimmed the raw reads at Q25, called clones with MiXCR and kept productive beta chains. For every CDR3 protein sequence, its rows merge into one entry that carries the most common genes and DNA. The sample table records hundreds of thousands of distinct CDR3 sequences; 10% of these occur just once. The ten most abundant clones make up about 8% of the sample. The treatment or condition label, read with the paper, signifies: allogeneic hematopoietic cell transplantation with graft depleted of TCRalphabeta T cells and CD19 B cells.

The sequencing here drew on PBMCs, taken before TCRalphabeta/CD19-depleted stem cell transplant. These receptors were collected from a boy younger than two with acute myeloid leukemia, due to receive a stem cell transplant.

The table lists this clonotype with many counts. The genes are TRBV28 and TRBJ2-1, with 12 positions matching TRBD2. CDR3 length equals 16 residues. V shed 6 bases, J shed 12 bases, and the junction held 15 bases outside the gene matches. Germline CDR1 and CDR2: MDHEN and SYDVKM. The CDR3 loop is CASRIGTSGLLERQFF. For the CDR3, the DNA is TGTGCCAGCAGGATTGGGACTAGCGGGCTGTTGGAACGGCAGTTCTTC.

The chain is built from TRBV7-8 and TRBJ2-7, with unresolved D. Germline V gives CDR1 SGHVS, CDR2 FQNEAQ. Trimming took 2 bases from V and 5 from J, leaving 10 bases between them. The CDR3 totals 13 residues. The CDR3 DNA follows: TGTGCCAGCAGCTTATTAGGAGTAAACGAGCAGTACTTC. As protein: CASSLLGVNEQYF.

This clonotype showed up just a few times. The V and J genes are TRBV3-1 and TRBJ1-2, with D possibly matching TRBD1 (6 bases). The germline V gene encodes CDR1 LGHDT and CDR2 YNNKEL (reference sequence). Trimming shortened V by 0 bases and J by 5 bases, and 10 bases separated the two germline ends. The length of the CDR3 is 14 residues. The CDR3: CASSQDGGGYGYTF. For the CDR3, the DNA is TGTGCCAGCAGCCAAGACGGGGGCGGGTATGGCTACACCTTC.